This T cell receptor (beta chain) was identified in a study of T cells in women clearing cervical HPV infection. As regards this clone: From the germline J gene comes the end of the CDR3, since the read stops 3 residues before it.

The repertoire was sequenced with immunoSEQ multiplex PCR; TCRdb's copy has only in-frame clones and lacks some. The sample table sets out roughly 30,000 clones. With 6 bases clipped from V and 7 bases from J, the junction kept 9 bases outside the gene matches. Per germline, CDR1 MNHEY and CDR2 SVGEGT. CDR3 size: 15 residues. The chain is built from TRBV6-2 or TRBV6-3 and TRBJ1-6, with 7 nucleotides matching TRBD1. The clonotype was recovered from a woman aged 18 to 75 with a cervical HPV16 infection that either progressed to CIN3+ or cleared (not recorded which). The sample consisted of blood buffy coat. The CDR3 region is CASRDSGTVNSPLHF. The CDR3 DNA, read in part, is TGTGCCAGCAGGGATTCCGGGACAGTCAATTCACCC.